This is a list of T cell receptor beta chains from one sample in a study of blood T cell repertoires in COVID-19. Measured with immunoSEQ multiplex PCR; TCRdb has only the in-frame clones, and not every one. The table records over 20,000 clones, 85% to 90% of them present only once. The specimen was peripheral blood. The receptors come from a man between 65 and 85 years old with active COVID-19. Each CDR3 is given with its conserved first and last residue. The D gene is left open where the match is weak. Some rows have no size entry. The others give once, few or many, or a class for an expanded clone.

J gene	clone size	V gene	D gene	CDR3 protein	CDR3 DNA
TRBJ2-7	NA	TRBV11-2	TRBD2	CASSFQGLGAYEQYF	TGTGCCAGCAGCTTCCAGGGACTAGGGGCTTACGAGCAGTACTTC
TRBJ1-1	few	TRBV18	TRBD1	CASSPPGQGAVAFF	TGTGCCAGCTCACCACCGGGACAGGGGGCAGTAGCTTTCTTT
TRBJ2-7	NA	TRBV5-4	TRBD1	CASSLGGTGGPHEQYF	TGTGCCAGCAGCCTGGGCGGGACAGGGGGCCCCCACGAGCAGTACTTC
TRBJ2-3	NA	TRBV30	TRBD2	CAWSPKIAGGLTQYF	TGTGCCTGGAGTCCGAAGATAGCGGGGGGCCTAACGCAGTATTTT
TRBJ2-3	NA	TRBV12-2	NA	CASRLGGTRDTTDTQYF	TGTGCAAGTCGCTTAGGAGGGACTAGAGACACGACAGATACGCAGTATTTT
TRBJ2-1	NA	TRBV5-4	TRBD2	CASSLRTSGGRNNEQFF	TGTGCCAGCAGCTTGAGGACTAGCGGGGGGAGGAACAATGAGCAGTTCTTC
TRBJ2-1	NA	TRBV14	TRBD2	CASSQRLRLREGPGNEQFF	TGTGCCAGCAGCCAACGGCTCCGATTGCGGGAGGGCCCGGGGAATGAGCAGTTCTTC
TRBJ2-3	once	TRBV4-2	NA	CASSQEASTDTQYF	TGTGCCAGCAGCCAAGAGGCCAGCACAGATACGCAGTATTTT
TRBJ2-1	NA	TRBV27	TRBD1	CASSFRGQGEFF	TGTGCCAGCAGTTTCCGAGGACAGGGGGAGTTCTTC
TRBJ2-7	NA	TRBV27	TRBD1	CASSRQGSYEQYF	TGTGCCAGCAGTCGACAGGGGAGCTACGAGCAGTACTTC
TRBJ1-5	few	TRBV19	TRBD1	CASSLWTGDNQPQHF	TGTGCCAGTAGTCTATGGACAGGCGACAATCAGCCCCAGCATTTT
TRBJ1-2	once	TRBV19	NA	CASSTPQQGLQGYTF	TGTGCCAGTAGTACCCCGCAACAGGGTCTGCAGGGCTACACCTTC
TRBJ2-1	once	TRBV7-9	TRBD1	CASSTGTGALNEQFF	TGTGCCAGCAGCACCGGGACAGGGGCCCTCAATGAGCAGTTCTTC
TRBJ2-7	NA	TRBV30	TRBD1	CAWSVPRTGTYEQYF	TGTGCCTGGAGCGTTCCCCGGACAGGAACCTACGAGCAGTACTTC
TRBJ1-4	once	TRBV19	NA	CASNKGTTNEKLFF	TGTGCCAGTAATAAGGGGACAACTAATGAAAAACTGTTTTTT
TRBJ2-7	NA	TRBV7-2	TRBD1	CASSLEGAEWDEQYF	TGTGCCAGCAGCTTAGAGGGGGCGGAATGGGACGAGCAGTACTTC
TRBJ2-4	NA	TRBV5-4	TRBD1	CASSLAQSGTGGLNIQYF	TGTGCCAGCAGCTTGGCCCAATCCGGGACAGGGGGCTTAAACATTCAGTACTTC
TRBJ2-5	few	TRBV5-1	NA	CASSVAGIRETQYF	TGCGCCAGCAGTGTTGCGGGGATCAGGGAGACCCAGTACTTC
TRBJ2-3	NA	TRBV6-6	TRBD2	CASSSTSGGTQYF	TGTGCCAGCAGTTCCACTAGCGGGGGTACGCAGTATTTT
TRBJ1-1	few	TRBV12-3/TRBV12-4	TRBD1	CASSPRGTEAFF	TGTGCCAGCAGCCCCAGGGGGACTGAAGCTTTCTTT
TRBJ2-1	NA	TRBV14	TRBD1	CASSQDLDRLRDEQFF	TGTGCCAGCAGCCAAGACCTGGACAGGCTACGGGATGAGCAGTTCTTC
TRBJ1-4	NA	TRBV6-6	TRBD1	CASSLTGGGNEKLFF	TGTGCCAGCAGTTTAACAGGGGGTGGGAATGAAAAACTGTTTTTT
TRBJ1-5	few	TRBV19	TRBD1	CASSPDTGGYGQPQHF	TGTGCCAGTAGCCCCGACACAGGGGGCTATGGTCAGCCCCAGCATTTT
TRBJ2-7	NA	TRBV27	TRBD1	CASSLLRDRGVYEQYF	TGTGCCAGCAGTTTACTCCGGGACAGGGGCGTCTACGAGCAGTACTTC
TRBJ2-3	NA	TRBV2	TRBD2	CASSESASGRGTDTQYF	TGTGCCAGCAGTGAGTCGGCTAGCGGGAGGGGCACAGATACGCAGTATTTT
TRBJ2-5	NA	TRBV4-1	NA	CASSLGLEETQYF	TGCGCCAGCAGCCTAGGACTGGAAGAGACCCAGTACTTC
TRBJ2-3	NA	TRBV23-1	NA	CASSQLGQNTQYF	TGCGCCAGCAGTCAACTAGGACAGAATACGCAGTATTTT
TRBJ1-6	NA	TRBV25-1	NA	CASSSVGDSPLHF	TGTGCCAGCAGTTCTGTGGGAGATTCACCCCTCCACTTT
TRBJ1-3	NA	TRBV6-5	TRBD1	CASSKQGSGGNTIYF	TGTGCCAGCAGCAAACAGGGGTCGGGTGGAAACACCATATATTTT